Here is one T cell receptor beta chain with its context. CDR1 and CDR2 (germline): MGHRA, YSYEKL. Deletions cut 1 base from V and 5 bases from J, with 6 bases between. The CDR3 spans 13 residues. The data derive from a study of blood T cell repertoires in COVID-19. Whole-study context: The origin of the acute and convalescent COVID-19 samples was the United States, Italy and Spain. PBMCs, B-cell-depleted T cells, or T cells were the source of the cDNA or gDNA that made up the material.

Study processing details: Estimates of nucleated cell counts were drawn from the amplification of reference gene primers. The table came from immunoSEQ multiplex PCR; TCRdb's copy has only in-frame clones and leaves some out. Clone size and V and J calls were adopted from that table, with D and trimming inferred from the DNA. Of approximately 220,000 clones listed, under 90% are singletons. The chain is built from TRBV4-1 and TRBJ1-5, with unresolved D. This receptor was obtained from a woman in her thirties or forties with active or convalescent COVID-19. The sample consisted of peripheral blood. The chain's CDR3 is CASSQGVDQPQHF. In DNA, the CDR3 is TGCGCCAGCAGCCAAGGTGTCGATCAGCCCCAGCATTTT.